A selection of T cell receptor beta chains follows, all from one sample in a study of regulatory T cells in long-lasting Graves disease. A single record per CDR3 protein comes from TCRdb applying MiXCR to the multiplex PCR reads. Of over 350,000 distinct CDR3 sequences listed, about 20% were seen once; the top ten hold less than 25%. Sample: peripheral blood mononuclear cells (PBMCs), taken when the disease was refractory, from a patient treated with antithyroid drugs. These receptors were collected from a female donor with Graves disease. The CDR3 runs from the conserved cysteine through the conserved F or W. A D gene is named only where the DNA matches it firmly. Clone size is given for some rows only: seen once, a few or many times, or a class if the clone is expanded.

abundance	v_gene	d_gene	j_gene	CDR3nt	CDR3aa
many	TRBV3-1	NA	TRBJ1-1	TGTGCCAGCAGCCAAGATCTAGGTGAAGCTTTCTTT	CASSQDLGEAFF
many	TRBV6-1	TRBD2	TRBJ2-2	TGTGCCAGCAAGCGGGAGGGCTACACCGGGGAGCTGTTTTTT	CASKREGYTGELFF
NA	TRBV7-2	NA	TRBJ2-5	TGTGCCAGCAGCTTAGGGGGTACCGGGGGCCGTGGGGCCCAGTACTTC	CASSLGGTGGRGAQYF
NA	TRBV6-6	NA	TRBJ2-7	TGTGCCAGCAATTACTCGTTCGGGTCCTACGAGCAGTACTTC	CASNYSFGSYEQYF
NA	TRBV18	TRBD2	TRBJ2-7	TGTGCCAGCTCTAGCGGGAGACAATCCTACGAGCAGTACTTC	CASSSGRQSYEQYF
few	TRBV7-6	NA	TRBJ1-6	TGTGCCAGCAGCTTAGAGGGGAATTCACCCCTCCACTTT	CASSLEGNSPLHF
NA	TRBV4-2	NA	TRBJ2-2	TGTGCCAGCAGCCAAGAAAATAGGGTCGGCGGGGAGCTGTTTTTT	CASSQENRVGGELFF
many	TRBV6-1	NA	TRBJ1-4	TGTGCCTCGCGGGGGGGTCGGGGTGAAAAACTGTTTTTT	CASRGGRGEKLFF
many	TRBV12-3/TRBV12-4	NA	TRBJ2-4	TGTGCCAGCAGAGAGATAGCCAAAAACATTCAGTACTTC	CASREIAKNIQYF
NA	TRBV2	NA	TRBJ2-1	TGTGCCAGCAGTGTCGGCAGGGTTGGTGAGCAGTTCTTC	CASSVGRVGEQFF
many	TRBV29-1	NA	TRBJ2-7	TGCAGCGTTGCTCAGTCCTACGAGCAGTACTTC	CSVAQSYEQYF
many	TRBV28	TRBD1	TRBJ1-6	TGTGCCAGCAGTTCACAGGGGAATAATTCACCCCTCCACTTT	CASSSQGNNSPLHF
many	TRBV27	NA	TRBJ1-5	TGTGCCAGCAGTTTATCGAGATCGAGCAATCAGCCCCAGCATTTT	CASSLSRSSNQPQHF
few	TRBV20-1	NA	TRBJ1-2	TGCAGTGCTAGAGATTTAGGGGACGTTGGCTACACCTTC	CSARDLGDVGYTF
few	TRBV11-2	TRBD2	TRBJ2-3	TGTGCCAGCAGCTTACAGCTAGCGGGAGCGCAGTATTTT	CASSLQLAGAQYF
many	TRBV5-1	NA	TRBJ2-7	TGCGCCAGCAGCTTGGTCTCCCCTGGCACCGAGCAGTACTTC	CASSLVSPGTEQYF
NA	TRBV11-1	TRBD1	TRBJ2-2	TGTGCCAGCAGCTTGTTTTTGGGACAGGGGGCCGGGGAGCTGTTTTTT	CASSLFLGQGAGELFF
NA	TRBV3-1	NA	TRBJ1-2	TGTGCCAGCAGCCAAGACAGGGACGTCTATGGCTACACCTTC	CASSQDRDVYGYTF
many	TRBV11-2	TRBD1	TRBJ2-5	TGTGCCAGCAGCTGGTCACAGGGGGAGACCCAGTACTTC	CASSWSQGETQYF
many	TRBV4-3	NA	TRBJ1-2	TGCGCCAGCAGCCAAGACGTAGGGAGTCGGTATGGCTACACCTTC	CASSQDVGSRYGYTF
many	TRBV6-5	TRBD2	TRBJ2-5	TGTGCCAGCAGTTACTCGAGCGGGAGGGGGGAGACCCAGTACTTC	CASSYSSGRGETQYF
NA	TRBV20-1	TRBD2	TRBJ2-1	TGCAGTGCTTGGACTAGCGGGAAGGTTGAGCAGTTCTTC	CSAWTSGKVEQFF
NA	TRBV5-1	TRBD1	TRBJ1-2	TGCGCCAGCAGCTTGGCTTGGGACAGCCCTAACTATGGCTACACCTTC	CASSLAWDSPNYGYTF
few	TRBV7-9	NA	TRBJ2-2	TGTGCCAGCAGCTTGGTCGGGGGTGTAAGGACCGGGGAGCTGTTTTTT	CASSLVGGVRTGELFF
few	TRBV12-3/TRBV12-4	NA	TRBJ1-1	TGTGCCAGCCGAGGGAACGCTGAAGCTTTCTTT	CASRGNAEAFF
many	TRBV3-1	TRBD1	TRBJ1-3	TGTGCCAGCCAGGGGGCGACTGGAAACACCATATATTTT	CASQGATGNTIYF
few	TRBV20-1	TRBD1	TRBJ2-7	TGCAGTGCTAGGGACAGGGTCAACTACGAGCAGTACTTC	CSARDRVNYEQYF
NA	TRBV2	TRBD1	TRBJ2-1	TGTGCCAGCAGTTTAACAGGGGGCGGCGGTAATCAGGATGAGCAGTTCTTC	CASSLTGGGGNQDEQFF
many	TRBV6-2/TRBV6-3	NA	TRBJ2-2	TGTGCCAGCAGTTACGGCGCCGGGGAGCTGTTTTTT	CASSYGAGELFF
many	TRBV7-9	TRBD2	TRBJ2-5	TGTGCCAGCAGCCGAGGACTAGCGTCCCAAGAGACCCAGTACTTC	CASSRGLASQETQYF
many	TRBV20-1	TRBD2	TRBJ2-7	TGCAGTGCTAGAGACGTAGCGGGAGTTGCCTTCGAGCAGTACTTC	CSARDVAGVAFEQYF
many	TRBV27	NA	TRBJ2-5	TGTGCCAGCAGGCGCGCGGGTGGGGTACAAGAGACCCAGTACTTC	CASRRAGGVQETQYF
once	TRBV20-1	NA	TRBJ1-6	TGCAGTGCTAGTCATTCGGCAGGAATCGGTTCACCCCTCCACTTT	CSASHSAGIGSPLHF
many	TRBV30	NA	TRBJ1-4	TGTGCCTGGAGTTGGGGGGCTGGGGAAAAACTGTTTTTT	CAWSWGAGEKLFF
few	TRBV12-3/TRBV12-4	NA	TRBJ2-3	TGTGCCAGCGGAAATCGAGATACGCAGTATTTT	CASGNRDTQYF
many	TRBV27	NA	TRBJ2-1	TGTGCCAGCAGTTTGGAGGGCCCGAGGCTTTACAATGAGCAGTTCTTC	CASSLEGPRLYNEQFF
many	TRBV27	NA	TRBJ1-2	TGTGCCAGCAGTTTAGGACCCCGGGCACGCTACACCTTC	CASSLGPRARYTF
many	TRBV27	NA	TRBJ1-1	TGTGCCAGCAGTTTATTATTCCAGCACACTTCAATGAACACTGAAGCTTTCTTT	CASSLLFQHTSMNTEAFF
NA	TRBV12-3/TRBV12-4	TRBD1	TRBJ1-6	TGTGCCAGCAGCCCAAACAGGGGTTTGGGCTCACCCCTCCACTTT	CASSPNRGLGSPLHF
NA	TRBV5-1	NA	TRBJ2-5	TGCGCCAGCAGCCGCTCGATCGGGGGAGGCCAAGAGACCCAGTACTTC	CASSRSIGGGQETQYF
many	TRBV30	NA	TRBJ2-4	TGTGCCTGGAGTGGACAAGTAGCCAAAAACATTCAGTACTTC	CAWSGQVAKNIQYF
many	TRBV6-2/TRBV6-3	NA	TRBJ2-6	TGTGCCAGCAGTTTCCGACGGTGGACGATCCTGACTTTC	CASSFRRWTILTF
NA	TRBV7-8	TRBD1	TRBJ1-6	TGTGCCAGCGGCGAAACAGGGGTTAATTCACCCCTCCACTTT	CASGETGVNSPLHF
many	TRBV7-2	NA	TRBJ1-2	TGTGCCAGCAGCTTATCGGTGGGGGGGACCTTGGGTTCGGGCTACACCTTC	CASSLSVGGTLGSGYTF
many	TRBV18	NA	TRBJ2-5	TGTGCCAGCTCACCCGGGATGGCGGAGACCCAGTACTTC	CASSPGMAETQYF
many	TRBV20-1	TRBD2	TRBJ2-7	TGCAGTGCGAGGGGACTAGCCCACTTCTCCTACGAGCAGTACTTC	CSARGLAHFSYEQYF
few	TRBV4-1	NA	TRBJ2-7	TGCGCCAGCAGCCAGATCGGGGGCGAGCAGTACTTC	CASSQIGGEQYF
few	TRBV5-6	NA	TRBJ1-1	TGTGCCAGCAGTTTTGTTGACAAGAACACTGAAGCTTTCTTT	CASSFVDKNTEAFF
many	TRBV12-3/TRBV12-4	TRBD1	TRBJ2-5	TGTGCCAGCAGTTTGGGGGGACAGGGGATCCAGTACTTC	CASSLGGQGIQYF
many	TRBV12-3/TRBV12-4	NA	TRBJ2-2	TGTGCCAGCAGAGAAGGGAGCGTGATGACCGGGGAGCTGTTTTTT	CASREGSVMTGELFF
few	TRBV18	TRBD1	TRBJ2-6	TGTGCCAGCTCACCGGGACAGAGGCTCTCTGGGGCCAACGTCCTGACTTTC	CASSPGQRLSGANVLTF
many	TRBV12-3/TRBV12-4	NA	TRBJ1-2	TGTGCCAGCAGCAGGGGACGGCGCTATGGCTACACCTTC	CASSRGRRYGYTF
NA	TRBV30	TRBD2	TRBJ2-7	TGTGCCTGGACCAGACTAGCGGGAGGCGGTGAGCAGTACTTC	CAWTRLAGGGEQYF
NA	TRBV14	NA	TRBJ2-2	TGTGCCAGCAGCGAATACAGGGTCGGCACCGGGGAGCTGTTTTTT	CASSEYRVGTGELFF
many	TRBV10-3	TRBD1	TRBJ2-6	TGTGCCATCAGTGGCGGACAGGCCAGATCGGGGGCCAACGTCCTGACTTTC	CAISGGQARSGANVLTF